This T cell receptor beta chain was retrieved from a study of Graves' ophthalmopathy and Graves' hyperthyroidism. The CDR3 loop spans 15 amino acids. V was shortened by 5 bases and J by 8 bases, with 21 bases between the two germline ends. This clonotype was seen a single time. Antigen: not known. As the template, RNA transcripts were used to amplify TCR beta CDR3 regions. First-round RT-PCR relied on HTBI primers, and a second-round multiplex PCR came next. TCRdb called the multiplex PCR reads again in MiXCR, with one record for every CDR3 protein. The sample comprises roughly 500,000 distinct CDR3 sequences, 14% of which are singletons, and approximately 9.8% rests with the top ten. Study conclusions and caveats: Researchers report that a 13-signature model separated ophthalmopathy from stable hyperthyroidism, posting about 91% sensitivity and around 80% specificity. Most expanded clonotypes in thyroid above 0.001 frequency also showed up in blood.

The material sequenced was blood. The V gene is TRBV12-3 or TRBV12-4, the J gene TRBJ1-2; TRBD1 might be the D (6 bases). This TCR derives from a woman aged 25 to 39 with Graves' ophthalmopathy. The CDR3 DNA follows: TGTGCCAGCAGTCCCGGGGGCAGCGGAGCAGGGGGCTACACCTTC. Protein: CASSPGGSGAGGYTF.